This TCR beta chain stems from a study of blood T cell repertoires in COVID-19. Overall study: Sites in the United States, Italy and Spain provided acute and convalescent COVID-19 samples.

V was cut by 4 bases and J by 5 bases, with 8 bases left in between. Germline V lookup: CDR1 SNHLY, CDR2 FYNNEI. The CDR3 length is 13 residues. Cohorts were assigned according to the clinical history that participants reported. No more than 2 weeks before study entry, exposed participants had met a case of COVID-19. Assay used: immunoSEQ multiplex PCR; TCRdb lists only in-frame clones, some missing. Of around 150,000 clones in the sample, around four fifths were seen once. The source material was PBMCs or T cells enriched from blood (not recorded which). The sequence derives from a man aged 65 to 79 who had been exposed to COVID-19. The chain joins TRBV2 to TRBJ1-4, with a weak D call TRBD1 (5 bases). CDR3 DNA: TGTGCCAGCAGTGGCAGGGTGAATGAAAAACTGTTTTTT. Translated, it gives CASSGRVNEKLFF.